This TCR beta chain is drawn from a study of CD8+CD57+ T cells in acquired aplastic anemia. About the study: When averaged, DNA from sorted CD4+ and CD8+ cells came to approximately 3 ug. Overall study findings and caveats: Simpson's diversity of CD8+ cells was not significantly different in patients compared with controls. Found in both controls and patients were around 29 CD8+ CDR3 sequences.

This clonotype was counted ten times or more. Its antigen is undetermined. Genomic DNA, the template, was used for profiling of the TCR beta VDJ and CDR3. Each CDR3 protein is one row after TCRdb ran MiXCR on the reads. Seen here are 200,000 to 250,000 distinct CDR3 sequences, around 60% observed once, and the top ten hold 25% to 30%. Germline CDR1 is MGHRA and CDR2 is YSYEKL. The ends were cut back, 0 bases at V and 4 bases at J, with 16 bases in the middle. The CDR3 is 16 amino acids. What was sequenced was sorted CD4+, CD8+, or CD8+CD57+ T cells (not recorded which) from PBMCs. The V and J genes are TRBV4-1 and TRBJ2-7, with D hard to call. The source is a human donor in good health. CDR3 residues: CASSQETLVTGYEQYF. The CDR3 DNA is TGCGCCAGCAGCCAAGAAACCCTGGTGACTGGATACGAGCAGTACTTC.